This T cell receptor beta chain derives from a study of cytomegalovirus exposure and HLA in healthy donors. Study observations and caveats: Analysis was carried out at a later point, and it linked a missense DCLRE1C variant to TCR beta V- and J-gene trimming. The majority of CMV-associated TCR beta chains were reported as apparently HLA-restricted in a later analysis.

For this clone: Its antigen remains unidentified.

The CDR3 spans 14 residues. Trimming cost V 5 bases and J 5 bases; bases outside gene matches: 5. Germline V gene data show CDR1 as SEHNR and CDR2 as FQNEAQ (reference sequence). The PCR used 60 Vbeta and 13 Jbeta primers. Original data processing: A later analysis counted 80 million or so unique TCR beta chains, some 12 million shared. Only in-frame clones appear in the TCRdb table, and some are missing; sequencing was by immunoSEQ multiplex PCR. V, J and clone size are taken as reported in that table, and D and trimming were inferred from the DNA itself. This sample has about 110,000 clones, with around 85% found just once.

The sequenced sample was PBMCs. The sequence derives from a man aged 25 to 40 in good health and CMV-seropositive. The chain links TRBV7-9 to TRBJ2-1; TRBD1 aligns across 8 bases. The CDR3 DNA sequence: TGTGCCAGCAGCGTCCGGGACAGGAACAATGAGCAGTTCTTC. Its protein is CASSVRDRNNEQFF. Looking up the rest from reference TRBV7-9 and TRBJ2-1 gives the full variable domain: DTGVSQNPRHKITKRGQNVTFRCDPISEHNRLYWYRQTLGQGPEFLTYFQNEAQLEKSRLLSDRFSAERPKGSFSTLEIQRTEQGDSAMYLCASSVRDRNNEQFFGPGTRLTVL.